This T cell receptor (beta chain) was recovered during a study of response to subunit inactivated influenza vaccine. Study-level points and caveats: There was a suggestion from the authors that each seasonal influenza vaccination recruits few new T cells.

The sample holds a few counts of this clonotype. What it binds is unknown. TCRdb reprocessed the RT-PCR reads with MiXCR, giving one entry per CDR3 protein. The top ten clones hold around 9.6% of a sample with 550,000 to 650,000 distinct CDR3 sequences, over 9.5% of them seen once. The TCR comes from a man aged 45 to 65 who received an inactivated influenza vaccine. The sample consisted of PBMCs from blood, taken on the day of vaccination.

The CDR3 nucleotides read TGTGCCAGCAGCTTAGCGTGGCGGGCACCTGAAGCCAAAAACATTCAGTACTTC. It encodes CASSLAWRAPEAKNIQYF. This chain connects TRBV11-1 to TRBJ2-4; maybe TRBD2 (5 bases). Germline V gives CDR1 SGHAT, CDR2 FQDESV (reference sequence). This CDR3 region has 18 residues. Deletions cut 0 bases from V and 0 bases from J, with 15 bases between.